Listed below are T cell receptor beta chains from one sample, sequenced in a study of blood T cell repertoires in COVID-19. Using immunoSEQ multiplex PCR, the repertoire was profiled, and TCRdb retains in-frame clones only, with some absent. The sample yields about 74,000 clones, about 91% seen once. Input material: peripheral blood. The receptors were sampled from a woman older than 75 with active or convalescent COVID-19. Each CDR3 is given with its conserved first and last residue. The D gene is left open where the match is weak. Expanded clones are given a class, and other clones once, few, many or no size at all.

size | J | V | D | DNA | CDR3
NA | TRBJ1-4 | TRBV19 | TRBD1 | TGTGCCAGTAGTATCACAGGGGACACTAATGAAAAACTGTTTTTT | CASSITGDTNEKLFF
NA | TRBJ2-5 | TRBV12-3/TRBV12-4 | NA | TGTGCCAGCAGTTCTAGCGTTCAAGAGACCCAGTACTTC | CASSSSVQETQYF
NA | TRBJ2-5 | TRBV5-1 | NA | TGCGCCAGCAGCTTCGAAGCGGAGACCCAGTACTTC | CASSFEAETQYF
NA | TRBJ2-3 | TRBV7-8 | NA | TGTGCCAGCAGCTTATACTTAGCAACAGATACGCAGTATTTT | CASSLYLATDTQYF
NA | TRBJ1-2 | TRBV5-1 | TRBD1 | TGCGCCAGCAGCGGCGGGACAGGCAATAACTATGGCTACACCTTC | CASSGGTGNNYGYTF
NA | TRBJ2-3 | TRBV2 | NA | TGTGCCAGCAGTGCTTTGAGCTGGACAGATACGCAGTATTTT | CASSALSWTDTQYF
NA | TRBJ2-4 | TRBV5-1 | NA | TGCGCCAGCAGCTTGGGAGCGACAGCGTCCATTCAGTACTTC | CASSLGATASIQYF
NA | TRBJ2-1 | TRBV19 | NA | TGTGCCAGTTGCAAGCAGTCGGGCTACAATGAGCAGTTCTTC | CASCKQSGYNEQFF
NA | TRBJ2-3 | TRBV19 | NA | TGTGCCAGTAGTATGAGAAGCGGGACAGATACGCAGTATTTT | CASSMRSGTDTQYF
once | TRBJ2-2 | TRBV2 | NA | TGTGCCACCACGTGGGGGGGCGGCACCGGGGAGCTGTTTTTT | CATTWGGGTGELFF
NA | TRBJ2-2 | TRBV7-3 | TRBD2 | TGTGCCAGCAGCTTAGTGGCTAGCGGGAGGCCCGGGGAGCTGTTTTTT | CASSLVASGRPGELFF
NA | TRBJ2-4 | TRBV5-1 | TRBD1 | TGCGCCAGCAGCCCCCAAGGGACAGAGGGAAACATTCAGTACTTC | CASSPQGTEGNIQYF
NA | TRBJ1-2 | TRBV6-5 | TRBD1 | TGTGCCAGCAGTCCCCGCGGACAGGGCGCCTACACCTTC | CASSPRGQGAYTF
NA | TRBJ1-3 | TRBV15 | NA | TGTGCCACCAGCTCACTGGGAGGACTAGGGGGAAACACCATATATTTT | CATSSLGGLGGNTIYF
NA | TRBJ2-7 | TRBV7-2 | TRBD2 | TGTGCCAGCAGCTTAGCCGGGACTAGCGTTGACGAGCAGTACTTC | CASSLAGTSVDEQYF
NA | TRBJ2-2 | TRBV9 | NA | TGTGCCAGCAGCGTACAAGAGCGGGTCCACACCGGGGAGCTGTTTTTT | CASSVQERVHTGELFF
few | TRBJ2-2 | TRBV6-5 | NA | TGTGCCAGCATTACCGCGCGGGGATACACCGGGGAGCTGTTTTTT | CASITARGYTGELFF